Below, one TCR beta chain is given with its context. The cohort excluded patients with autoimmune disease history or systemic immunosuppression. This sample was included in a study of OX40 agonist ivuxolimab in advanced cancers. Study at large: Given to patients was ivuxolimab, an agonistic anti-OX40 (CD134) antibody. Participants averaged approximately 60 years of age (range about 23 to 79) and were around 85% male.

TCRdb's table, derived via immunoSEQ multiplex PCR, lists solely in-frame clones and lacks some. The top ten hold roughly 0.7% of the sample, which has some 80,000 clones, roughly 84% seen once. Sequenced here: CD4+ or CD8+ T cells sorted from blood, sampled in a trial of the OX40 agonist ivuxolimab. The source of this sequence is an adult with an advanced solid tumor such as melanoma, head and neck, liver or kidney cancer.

CDR3 amino acids: CASILLAGGAHEQFF. As DNA, the CDR3 is TGTGCCAGCATCCTCCTAGCGGGGGGGGCCCATGAGCAGTTCTTC. The chain uses TRBV6-1 and TRBJ2-1; 12 nucleotides line up with TRBD2. CDR1 and CDR2 from the germline V gene are MNHNS and SASEGT. The V and J ends lost 7 bases and 8 bases, in that order; junction bases with no gene match: 9. CDR3 length equals 15 residues.